A single sample gave rise to the 19 T cell receptor beta chains below, sequenced in a study of shared clonotypes between healthy human individuals (TCRdb year 2020). CD8 naive samples were obtained by positive selection for CCR7 among CD45RO-negative cells, yielding a CD45RA+CCR7+ population from which TemRA cells were excluded. The protocol used for the library was the immunoSEQ multiplex PCR assay. TCRdb's version of the immuneACCESS table is confined to in-frame rearrangements and falls short of the full clone set. An unresolved V gene accounts for under half of the shortfall where checked; the remainder is of unknown origin. Within this sample are millions of clones, with roughly 91% of them counted one time only. The top ten constitute roughly 1.7% of the sample. What was sequenced was naive CD8+ T cells from PBMCs. The cell subset or site label, read with the paper, signifies: CD45RA+CCR7+. Receptor source: a young man in good health. Some clones in this sample may be carry-over from other donors' samples.

DNA for the CDR3: TGTGCCAGCAGCCCGCCAGGGGAGCGGATGCAAGAGACCCAGTACTTC. This gives the protein CASSPPGERMQETQYF. The chain joins TRBV14 to TRBJ2-5; maybe TRBD1 (6 bases). V lost 4 bases, J lost 2 bases, and 17 bases lay in between. Germline V gives CDR1 SGHDN, CDR2 FVKESK. The CDR3 runs 16 residues.

As to this clone: The sample has other DNA sequences that encode this CDR3 too. The chain couples TRBV11-2 to TRBJ2-7; a possible D gene is TRBD2 (6 bases). From germline, CDR1 is SGHAT and CDR2 FQNNGV. Deletions cut 1 base from V and 0 bases from J, with 7 bases between. CDR3 size: 14 residues. The CDR3 here is CASSLGGLSYEQYF. In DNA, the CDR3 is TGTGCCAGCAGCTTAGGGGGACTCTCCTACGAGCAGTACTTC. The full variable domain, with the rest looked up from reference TRBV11-2 and TRBJ2-7, is EAGVAQSPRYKIIEKRQSVAFWCNPISGHATLYWYQQILGQGPKLLIQFQNNGVVDDSQLPKDRFSAERLKGVDSTLKIQPAKLEDSAVYLCASSLGGLSYEQYFGPGTRLTVT.

V and J are TRBV9 and TRBJ2-4; TRBD2 aligns across 7 bases. CDR3 length: 13 residues. The germline V gene encodes CDR1 SGDLS and CDR2 YYNGEE. V lost 0 bases and J lost 10; bases outside the gene matches: 4. This CDR3 reads CASSVVQGGIQYF. The CDR3 DNA reads TGTGCCAGCAGCGTAGTCCAGGGAGGGATTCAGTACTTC.

The V and J genes are TRBV4-2 and TRBJ2-7, with a tentative D call TRBD1 (6 bases). Trimming took off 4 bases at V and 1 base at J, with 8 bases between the two ends. The CDR3 length is 13 residues. The V gene's germline CDR1 is LGHNA and CDR2 YNFKEQ. CDR3 bases: TGTGCCAGCAGCCCGAGGGGGTCCTACGAGCAGTACTTC. Its translation is CASSPRGSYEQYF.

The V and J genes are TRBV7-9 and TRBJ2-1; tentative D call: TRBD1 (5 bases). The CDR3 consists of 16 residues. Trimming cost V 6 bases and J 2 bases, with 17 bases left between them. CDR1 SEHNR and CDR2 FQNEAQ come from the germline V gene (reference sequence). The CDR3 region is CASRHDSSPPYNEQFF. The CDR3 region has the DNA TGTGCCAGCAGACACGACAGTAGCCCCCCCTACAATGAGCAGTTCTTC. The variable domain in full, with the rest retrieved from reference TRBV7-9 and TRBJ2-1, is DTGVSQNPRHKITKRGQNVTFRCDPISEHNRLYWYRQTLGQGPEFLTYFQNEAQLEKSRLLSDRFSAERPKGSFSTLEIQRTEQGDSAMYLCASRHDSSPPYNEQFFGPGTRLTVL.

A few counts support this clone. The V and J genes are TRBV21-1 and TRBJ1-1; TRBD1 is the table's D call and was not checked against the DNA. TRBV21-1 is labeled a pseudogene. This CDR3 comprises 14 residues. The chain's CDR3 is CASVVGDRDTEAFF. The CDR3 DNA is TGTGCCAGCGTGGTCGGTGACAGGGACACTGAAGCTTTCTTT.

The chain recombines TRBV28 with TRBJ2-2, with TRBD1 identical over 8 bases. The V segment lost 0 bases and the J segment 3 bases; nucleotides outside the gene matches: 0. CDR1 is MDHEN and CDR2 is SYDVKM in the germline V gene. This CDR3 spans 15 amino acids. The chain's CDR3 is CASSLWDRDTGELFF. The CDR3 DNA sequence: TGTGCCAGCAGTTTATGGGACAGGGACACCGGGGAGCTGTTTTTT.

This chain links TRBV9 with TRBJ2-3; 7 positions agree with TRBD1. This CDR3 is 17 amino acids long. V trimming: 3 bases; J trimming: 0 bases; junction bases outside the gene matches: 10. Germline V CDR1 and CDR2: SGDLS, YYNGEE. In DNA, the CDR3 is TGTGCCAGCAGCGCAGGCTTAGGGGGCGGAAGCACAGATACGCAGTATTTT. Protein: CASSAGLGGGSTDTQYF. Complete variable domain (other parts from reference TRBV9 and TRBJ2-3): DSGVTQTPKHLITATGQRVTLRCSPRSGDLSVYWYQQSLDQGLQFLIQYYNGEERAKGNILERFSAQQFPDLHSELNLSSLELGDSALYFCASSAGLGGGSTDTQYFGPGTRLTVL.

The chain links TRBV21-1 to TRBJ2-5; the D segment call TRBD1 is taken from the table without a DNA check. TRBV21-1 is an annotated pseudogene. The CDR3 contains 14 residues. CDR3: CASSKGTVQETQYF. The CDR3 coding sequence is TGTGCCAGCAGCAAAGGGACAGTTCAAGAGACCCAGTACTTC.

The rearrangement joins TRBV11-3 to TRBJ1-1; perhaps TRBD1 as D (5 bases). Germline CDR1 reads SGHNT; CDR2 reads YENEEA. Trimming stripped 2 bases from V and 5 bases from J, with 9 bases between. The CDR3 contains 13 residues. CDR3 amino acids: CASSLFGGTEAFF. CDR3 sequence (DNA): TGTGCCAGCAGCTTATTTGGGGGAACTGAAGCTTTCTTT.

The chain employs TRBV5-1 and TRBJ2-7; TRBD1 is a possible D gene (6 bases). The CDR3 is made up of 16 amino acids. In germline, CDR1 is SGHRS, CDR2 YFSETQ. Trimming shortened V by 4 bases and J by 2 bases, and 19 bases separated the two germline ends. The CDR3 sequence is CASSLDRQAITYEQYF. CDR3 bases: TGCGCCAGCAGCCTAGATCGACAGGCTATAACCTACGAGCAGTACTTC. Drawing the rest from reference TRBV5-1 and TRBJ2-7, the complete variable domain is KAGVTQTPRYLIKTRGQQVTLSCSPISGHRSVSWYQQTPGQGLQFLFEYFSETQRNKGNFPGRFSGRQFSNSRSEMNVSTLELGDSALYLCASSLDRQAITYEQYFGPGTRLTVT.

The chain is built from TRBV28 and TRBJ2-1; TRBD2 matches 9 bases. The germline CDR1 and CDR2 sequences are MDHEN and SYDVKM. The V gene end was trimmed by 4 bases and the J gene end by 6 bases; junction bases not matched to a gene: 13. This CDR3 contains 17 residues. The CDR3 DNA follows: TGTGCCAGCAGTTCCCCGAGGGGCGGGAGGGCCGGCAATGAGCAGTTCTTC. This sequence encodes CASSSPRGGRAGNEQFF.

V usage is TRBV11-3 and J usage is TRBJ2-5; no definite D call. Deletions cut 1 base from V and 2 bases from J, with 20 bases between. The CDR3 extends over 18 amino acids. The V gene's germline CDR1 is SGHNT and CDR2 YENEEA. The CDR3 loop reads CASSLGFRRKCKQETQYF. CDR3 DNA: TGTGCCAGCAGCTTAGGGTTCAGGAGAAAATGCAAACAAGAGACCCAGTACTTC. The variable domain in full, with the rest retrieved from reference TRBV11-3 and TRBJ2-5, is EAGVVQSPRYKIIEKKQPVAFWCNPISGHNTLYWYLQNLGQGPELLIRYENEEAVDDSQLPKDRFSAERLKGVDSTLKIQPAELGDSAVYLCASSLGFRRKCKQETQYFGPGTRLLVL.

The chain uses TRBV29-1 and TRBJ2-7, with 9 nucleotides matching TRBD2. The CDR3 is 13 amino acids. V gave up 6 bases and J gave up 12 bases; unmatched junction bases: 15. CDR1 and CDR2 (germline): SQVTM, ANQGSEA. The CDR3 reads CSVRAGGSPTPYF. CDR3 DNA: TGCAGCGTCAGAGCGGGAGGATCCCCCACGCCGTACTTC.

The genes are TRBV6-5 and TRBJ1-2; tentative D call: TRBD1 (6 bases). V lost 4 bases, J lost 8 bases, and 14 bases lay in between. Germline V CDR1 and CDR2: MNHEY, SVGAGI. The CDR3 extends over 13 amino acids. Written as DNA, the CDR3 is TGTGCCAGCAGTTCAGCAGGGGTACAAGGCTACACCTTC. Its translation: CASSSAGVQGYTF.

Turning to this clone: The sample has other DNA sequences that encode this CDR3 too. The CDR3 DNA follows: TGTGCCAGCAGCTATAGCGGGAGGGGAACAGATACGCAGTATTTT. It codes for CASSYSGRGTDTQYF. The V call is TRBV9, the J call TRBJ2-3; 11 bases line up with TRBD2. CDR1 SGDLS and CDR2 YYNGEE come from the germline V gene. V shed 4 bases, J shed 3 bases, and the junction held 4 bases outside the gene matches. This CDR3 has 15 residues.

The genes are TRBV2 and TRBJ2-1, with D possibly being TRBD2 (5 bases). Between the trimmed V and J ends, which lost 4 bases and 0 bases, there was a span of 10 bases. This CDR3 is 15 amino acids long. CDR1 is SNHLY, CDR2 FYNNEI, per germline. The CDR3 here is CASSGEGSSYNEQFF. The CDR3 bases are TGTGCCAGCAGTGGGGAAGGGAGCTCCTACAATGAGCAGTTCTTC.

The chain is built from TRBV7-9 and TRBJ1-2, with unresolved D. The germline CDR1 and CDR2 sequences are SEHNR and FQNEAQ (reference sequence). This CDR3 spans 15 amino acids. Trimming took off 5 bases at V and 4 bases at J, with 17 bases between the two ends. CDR3 loop: CASSPPALAGYGYTF. For the CDR3, the DNA is TGTGCCAGCAGCCCCCCAGCCCTTGCGGGCTATGGCTACACCTTC.

This sequence joins TRBV7-2 and TRBJ2-1; a possible D gene is TRBD2 (6 bases). With 1 base removed from V and 0 bases from J, the gap between germline ends came to 10 bases. CDR3 length: 16 residues. Germline-derived CDR1 and CDR2 are SGHTA and FQGNSA. DNA for the CDR3: TGTGCCAGCAGCTTAGACGCGGGGAGCTCCTACAATGAGCAGTTCTTC. Encoded protein: CASSLDAGSSYNEQFF.